This T cell receptor beta chain was profiled in a study of metastatic and nonmetastatic thyroid tumors. Across the whole study: Repertoires from malignant and benign thyroid patients were compared across blood and tumor or nodule tissue.

This clone was observed at least ten times. Prior to thyroid surgery, none of the patients had received any treatment. Trimming left V 4 bases short and J 5 bases short, with 13 bases between. The germline V gene has CDR1 SQVTM and CDR2 ANQGSEA. The CDR3 runs 13 residues. TCRdb reanalyzed the PCR reads with MiXCR. The sample lists about 17,000 clones; roughly 26% were seen once. The rearrangement uses TRBV29-1 and TRBJ2-3; the D gene is possibly TRBD2 (7 bases). The sequence derives from a female donor with papillary thyroid cancer or a benign thyroid nodule (not recorded which). Some clones in this sample may be carry-over from other donors' samples. Sequencing input: tumor tissue. This CDR3 reads CSVVKRGGDTQYF. The CDR3, as DNA: TGCAGCGTTGTAAAGAGGGGGGGAGATACGCAGTATTTT.